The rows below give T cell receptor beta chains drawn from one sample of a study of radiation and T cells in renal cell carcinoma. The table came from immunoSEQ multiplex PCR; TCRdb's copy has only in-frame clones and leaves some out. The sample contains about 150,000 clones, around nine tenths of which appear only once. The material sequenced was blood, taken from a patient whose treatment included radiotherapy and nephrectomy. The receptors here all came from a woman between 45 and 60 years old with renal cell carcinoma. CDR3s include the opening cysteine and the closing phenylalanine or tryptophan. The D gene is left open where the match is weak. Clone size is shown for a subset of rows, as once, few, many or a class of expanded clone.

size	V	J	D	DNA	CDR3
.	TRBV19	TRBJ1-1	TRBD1	TGTGCCACCTCCAGGGGACAGGGGGTCACTGAAGCTTTCTTT	CATSRGQGVTEAFF
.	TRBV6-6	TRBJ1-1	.	TGTGCCAGCAGACAACAGGGTGGCCTTGTGAACACTGAAGCTTTCTTT	CASRQQGGLVNTEAFF
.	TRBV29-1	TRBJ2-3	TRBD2	TGCAGCGTTCGGACTAGCGGGGGGATCACAGATACGCAGTATTTT	CSVRTSGGITDTQYF
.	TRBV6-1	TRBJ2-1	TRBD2	TGTGCCAGCAGTGAATTCAGCGGGGGGTCCTCCTACAATGAGCAGTTCTTC	CASSEFSGGSSYNEQFF
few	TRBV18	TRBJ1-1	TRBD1	TGTGCCAGCTCACCATTGGGACAGCGCACTGAAGCTTTCTTT	CASSPLGQRTEAFF
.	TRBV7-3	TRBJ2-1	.	TGTGCCAGCAGCTTAGAATGGCACAACTACAATGAGCAGTTCTTC	CASSLEWHNYNEQFF
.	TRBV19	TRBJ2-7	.	TGTGCCAGTAGCCCCGATGCTACCCTCGAGCAGTACTTC	CASSPDATLEQYF
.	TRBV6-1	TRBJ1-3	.	TGTGCCAGCAGTGAATCCGGAAACACCATATATTTT	CASSESGNTIYF
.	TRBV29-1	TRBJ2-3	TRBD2	TGCAGCGTTGAAGGTAGCGGGGGCACAGATACGCAGTATTTT	CSVEGSGGTDTQYF
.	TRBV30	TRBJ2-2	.	TGTGCCTGGAGTGCCCTAAACACCGGGGAGCTGTTTTTT	CAWSALNTGELFF
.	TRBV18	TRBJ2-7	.	TGTGCCAGCTCACCCCCCGGGGTGAGGGAGCAGTACTTC	CASSPPGVREQYF
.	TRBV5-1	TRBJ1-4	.	TGCGCCAGCAGCGAAGAGTCATCAAGGGAAAAACTGTTTTTT	CASSEESSREKLFF
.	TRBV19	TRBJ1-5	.	TGTGCCAGTAGAAGCCCGGGAGCGAATCAGCCCCAGCATTTT	CASRSPGANQPQHF
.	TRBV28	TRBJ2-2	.	TGTGCCAGCAGTTTAGGTATTACGGGCGGGGAGCTGTTTTTT	CASSLGITGGELFF
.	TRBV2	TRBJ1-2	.	TGTGCCAGCAGTGAACAGCCGGACTATGGCTACACCTTC	CASSEQPDYGYTF
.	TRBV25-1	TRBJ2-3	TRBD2	TGTGCCAGCACTAGCGGGGGCCTGGTGTGGATGCAGTATTTT	CASTSGGLVWMQYF
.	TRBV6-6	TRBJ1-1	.	TGTGCCAGCAGTTACTCATGGAACACTGAAGCTTTCTTT	CASSYSWNTEAFF
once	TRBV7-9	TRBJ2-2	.	TGTGCCAGCATCCCTCGAGGGACCCCGAACACCGGGGAGCTGTTTTTT	CASIPRGTPNTGELFF
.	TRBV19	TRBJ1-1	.	TGTGCCAGTAGCAAGACCGGGGTGAACACTGAAGCTTTCTTT	CASSKTGVNTEAFF
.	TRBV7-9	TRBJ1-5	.	TGTGCCAGCAGCCTACAGGACCATCAGCCCCAGCATTTT	CASSLQDHQPQHF
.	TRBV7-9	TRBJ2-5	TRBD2	TGTGCCAGCAGCGGCATAGCGGGGGGGCATCTGGAGACCCAGTACTTC	CASSGIAGGHLETQYF
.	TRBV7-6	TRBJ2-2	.	TGTGCCAGCAGTTTCAGTACCTCGAACACCGGGGAGCTGTTTTTT	CASSFSTSNTGELFF
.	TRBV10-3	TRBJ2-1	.	TGTGCCATCAGTGAGTCCCGGGGCAGGGTCTACAATGAGCAGTTCTTC	CAISESRGRVYNEQFF
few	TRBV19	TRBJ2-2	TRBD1	TGTGCCAGTAGATTACAGGGGTATACCGGGGAGCTGTTTTTT	CASRLQGYTGELFF
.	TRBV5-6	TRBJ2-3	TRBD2	TGTGCCAGCAGCAAATTAGCGGGGGGCACAGATACGCAGTATTTT	CASSKLAGGTDTQYF
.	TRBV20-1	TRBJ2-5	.	TGCAGTGCCGGACACCAAGAGACCCAGTACTTC	CSAGHQETQYF
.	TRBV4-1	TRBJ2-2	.	TGCGCCAGCAGCCCGAGACAGCAAGGACCGAGGGAGCTGTTTTTT	CASSPRQQGPRELFF
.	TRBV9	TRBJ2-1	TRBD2	TGTGCCAGCAGCGCAGGACTAGCGAACAATGAGCAGTTCTTC	CASSAGLANNEQFF
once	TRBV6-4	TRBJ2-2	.	TGTGCCAGCAGGGAGACAGGGAGGGACGGGGAGCTGTTTTTT	CASRETGRDGELFF